This T cell receptor beta chain was sequenced in a study of Ad26.COV2.S vaccination and SARS-CoV-2 variants. Method: immunoSEQ multiplex PCR; TCRdb's copy keeps in-frame clones and lacks some. This sample has nearly 400,000 clones, with 70% to 90% found just once. Noted treatment: some 19 received Ad26.COV2.S at low or high dose, single or two shots; roughly 5 received placebo; per-sample allocation not given. Samples came from day 63 after the first vaccine or placebo injection. This sequence originates from a person aged 18-65 years who received the Ad26.COV2.S COVID-19 vaccine or a placebo. The sample here was peripheral blood, taken in a trial of Ad26.COV2.S vaccine versus placebo.

This chain's CDR3 is CAWSPKGNQPQHF. The CDR3 region has the DNA TGTGCCTGGAGTCCAAAGGGTAATCAGCCCCAGCATTTT. The chain uses TRBV30 and TRBJ1-5, with no clear D. This CDR3 is 13 amino acids long. V was pared by 2 bases and J by 4 bases, with 9 bases between. Germline V lookup: CDR1 GTSNPN, CDR2 SVGIG (reference sequence).